This T cell receptor beta chain was identified in a study of shared clonotypes between healthy human individuals. Whole-study context: The people who gave samples were two women and three men aged 18 to 49.

Notes on the study in general: It was expected that sequencing depth would affect clonotype sharing among donors.

Loaded into unsorted PBMC replicate PCRs was around 300 ng DNA, 25,000 to 30,000 T cell genomes. Sequencing was performed on unsorted PBMC DNA using ten immunoSEQ deep assay plates. This table comes from immunoSEQ multiplex PCR, and its TCRdb copy is limited to in-frame clones, with some not included. The data contain about 480,000 clones, around 79% of them singletons. Remarks on this clone: Its antigen is still unknown.

This CDR3 comprises 14 residues. V was clipped by 8 bases and J by 1 base; unmatched bases: 5. Germline V CDR1 and CDR2: SGHVS, FQNEAQ. Sequencing used PBMCs. This rearrangement joins TRBV7-8 to TRBJ2-3; 8 bases are shared with TRBD2. The sequence was collected from a woman aged 35 to 49 in good health. Some clones in this sample may be carry-over from other donors' samples. This chain's CDR3 is CASGGAGGTDTQYF. The CDR3 DNA is TGTGCCAGCGGGGGAGCGGGAGGCACAGATACGCAGTATTTT.